What follows describes a single T cell receptor beta chain. The antigen remains undetermined. This sample was taken from a study of early stage breast cancer tumors. Study summary: Most invasive tumors, about 75% of the 16, were ER+/PR+/HER2-. Samples were sequenced at roughly 10-fold average coverage.

The CDR3 is made up of 11 amino acids. Trimming stripped 7 bases from V and 5 bases from J, with 11 bases between. Germline CDR1 and CDR2: DFQATT and SNEGSKA (reference sequence). Data came from immunoSEQ multiplex PCR; TCRdb stores just in-frame clones and leaves some out. In the table there are some 8,000 clones, approximately 80% of which are singletons. Overall study findings and caveats: Bulk DNA sequencing of unsorted cells missed chain pairing and markers.

V usage is TRBV20-1 and J usage is TRBJ2-5, with D tentatively TRBD2 (5 bases). This receptor was obtained from a person in their sixties or seventies with breast cancer. What was sequenced was normal breast tissue next to the tumor. CDR3 residues: CSVRAVETQYF. Here the CDR3 DNA reads TGCAGTGTGAGGGCCGTGGAGACCCAGTACTTC.